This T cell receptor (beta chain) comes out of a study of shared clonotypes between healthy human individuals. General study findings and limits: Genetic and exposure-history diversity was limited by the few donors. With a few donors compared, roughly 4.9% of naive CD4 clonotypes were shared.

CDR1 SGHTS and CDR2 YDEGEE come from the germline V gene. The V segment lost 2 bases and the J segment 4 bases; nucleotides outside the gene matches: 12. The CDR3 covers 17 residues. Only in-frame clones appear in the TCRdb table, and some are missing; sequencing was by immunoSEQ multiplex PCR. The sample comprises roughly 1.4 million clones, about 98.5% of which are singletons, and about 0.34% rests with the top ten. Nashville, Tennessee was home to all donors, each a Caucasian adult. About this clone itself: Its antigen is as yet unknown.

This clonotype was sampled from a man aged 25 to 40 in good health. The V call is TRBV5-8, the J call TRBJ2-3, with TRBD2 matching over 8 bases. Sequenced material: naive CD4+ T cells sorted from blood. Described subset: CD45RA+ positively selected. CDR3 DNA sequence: TGTGCCAGCAGCTTAGGCTTAGCCGCGGGAGGTCCAGATACGCAGTATTTT. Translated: CASSLGLAAGGPDTQYF.